This record looks at one T cell receptor (beta chain) sequence and its context. The source of the sample is a study of blood T cell repertoires in COVID-19. Study details: The origin of the acute and convalescent COVID-19 samples was the United States, Italy and Spain. Nucleic acid was either cDNA or gDNA, and it came from T cells, B-cell-depleted T cells, or PBMCs.

Per the original data handling: Nucleated cell number was recorded as an estimate derived from reference gene primer amplification. The assay was immunoSEQ multiplex PCR, and TCRdb's table has in-frame clones only and misses some. V, J and clone size reflect that table, while D and trimming were determined from the DNA. Of some 180,000 clones listed, around 80% were seen once; the top ten hold 5.5% to 7.5%. Germline CDR1 and CDR2: SGHDT and YYEEEE. Trimming took 4 bases from V and 8 from J, leaving 15 bases between them. This CDR3 has 14 amino acids. The sample consisted of peripheral blood. V usage is TRBV5-6 and J usage is TRBJ2-2; a weak D match, TRBD1 (6 bases). This receptor was identified in a human donor in a cohort sampled during active COVID-19. The CDR3 here is CASSEGDQKGELFF. The CDR3 bases are TGTGCCAGCAGCGAGGGGGACCAAAAAGGGGAGCTGTTTTTT.